Below, 10 T cell receptor beta chains from the same sample are listed, as sequenced in a study of T-cell memory formation after mild COVID-19. TCRdb processed the 5' RACE reads anew with MiXCR; each CDR3 protein has one entry. There are about 360,000 distinct CDR3 sequences in the sample; over 13% occur only once, and around a fifth lies in the top ten. Sequencing used PBMCs or a T cell subset sorted from them (not recorded which). The receptors here all came from a young man who had mild COVID-19 (a few samples of this study predate the infection). Cell type and time point are not known.

For this clonotype: Lacking the conserved final phenylalanine or tryptophan, this CDR3 likely reflects a read error. The DNA is left out, because the CDR3 cannot be placed on it with certainty; the CDR3 is given as TCRdb lists it. J is TRBJ1-3 and V is TRBV20-1. The CDR3 is 9 amino acids in total, end residues counted. Germline CDR1 reads DFQATT; CDR2 reads SNEGSKA (reference sequence). CDR3 loop: CSARGNTIY.

This clonotype was picked up a small number of times. The chain joins TRBV7-9 to TRBJ2-2; the D is unclear. The germline V gene has CDR1 SEHNR and CDR2 FQNEAQ (reference sequence). The length of the CDR3 is 13 residues. V shed 1 base and J shed 7 bases, with 7 bases lying between them. This CDR3 is CASSLVGGGELFF. The CDR3 region has the DNA TGTGCCAGCAGCTTAGTGGGCGGCGGGGAGCTGTTTTTT.

In this sample, this clonotype turned up a few times. The chain recombines TRBV10-3 with TRBJ1-1; tentatively, D is TRBD1 (6 bases). The CDR3 is 13 amino acids. The V gene lost 5 bases and the J gene lost 1 base, with 8 bases spanning the gap. The germline gives CDR1 ENHRY, CDR2 SYGVKD. The CDR3 DNA sequence: TGTGCCATCAGTACGGGACAGAACACTGAAGCTTTCTTT. This gives the protein CAISTGQNTEAFF.

This clonotype appeared a few times. CDR3 in amino acids: CASSLRHYGYTF. The CDR3, as DNA: TGTGCCAGCAGCTTAAGGCACTATGGCTACACCTTC. The rearrangement links TRBV7-2 to TRBJ1-2, with no clear D. Per germline, CDR1 SGHTA and CDR2 FQGNSA. V gave up 2 bases and J gave up 3 bases, with 4 bases separating them. This CDR3 has 12 amino acids.

This rearrangement joins TRBV7-7 to TRBJ2-3; D call uncertain. This CDR3 comprises 14 residues. The V gene lost 5 bases and the J gene lost 7 bases, with 16 bases spanning the gap. Looked up from germline, CDR1 is SSHAT and CDR2 is FNYEAQ (reference sequence). CDR3 amino acids: CASSLGSQANTQYF. DNA for the CDR3: TGTGCCAGCAGCCTTGGATCCCAAGCGAATACGCAGTATTTT.

This clonotype was observed at least ten times. The chain uses TRBV14 and TRBJ2-3; D gene uncertain. Germline assignment: CDR1 SGHDN and CDR2 FVKESK. The germline V and J ends were trimmed by 4 bases and 2 bases, with 7 bases remaining between them. This CDR3 region has 13 residues. The CDR3 reads CASSPRVTDTQYF. CDR3 DNA sequence: TGTGCCAGCAGCCCCCGTGTCACAGATACGCAGTATTTT.

The rearrangement uses TRBV4-2 and TRBJ2-6; D not certain. V lost 2 bases to trimming and J lost 0 bases, with 8 bases between them. The CDR3 runs to 16 residues. Germline-derived CDR1 and CDR2 are LGHNA and YNFKEQ. The CDR3 here is CASSQTAVSGANVLTF. The CDR3 region has the DNA TGTGCCAGCAGCCAAACGGCAGTCTCTGGGGCCAACGTCCTGACTTTC.

This clonotype was seen a handful of times. The gene calls are TRBV25-1 and TRBJ1-5; D call uncertain. CDR1 is MGHDK, CDR2 SYGVNS, per germline. Trimming took off 3 bases at V and 2 bases at J, with 14 bases between the two ends. This CDR3 has 16 residues. This chain's CDR3 is CASSDGRTRGNQPQHF. In nucleotides, the CDR3 is TGTGCCAGCAGTGACGGTCGGACGCGGGGCAATCAGCCCCAGCATTTT.

The chain is built from TRBV6-2 or TRBV6-3 and TRBJ1-4; D gene unclear. The CDR3 covers 16 residues. In germline, CDR1 is MNHEY, CDR2 SVGEGT. The ends were cut back, 6 bases at V and 2 bases at J, with 16 bases in the middle. The CDR3 DNA sequence: TGTGCCAGCAGCCCAGGACCAGGAGGGACTAATGAAAAACTGTTTTTT. It specifies CASSPGPGGTNEKLFF.

The rearrangement uses TRBV7-9 and TRBJ1-5; D is unclear. Looked up from germline, CDR1 is SEHNR and CDR2 is FQNEAQ (reference sequence). V lost 5 bases and J lost 3, with 11 bases in between. The CDR3 contains 14 residues. CDR3 region: CASSALRNNQPQHF. Here the CDR3 DNA reads TGTGCCAGCAGCGCCTTGAGGAACAATCAGCCCCAGCATTTT. Combining the CDR3 with reference TRBV7-9 and TRBJ1-5 gives the whole variable domain DTGVSQNPRHKITKRGQNVTFRCDPISEHNRLYWYRQTLGQGPEFLTYFQNEAQLEKSRLLSDRFSAERPKGSFSTLEIQRTEQGDSAMYLCASSALRNNQPQHFGDGTRLSIL.